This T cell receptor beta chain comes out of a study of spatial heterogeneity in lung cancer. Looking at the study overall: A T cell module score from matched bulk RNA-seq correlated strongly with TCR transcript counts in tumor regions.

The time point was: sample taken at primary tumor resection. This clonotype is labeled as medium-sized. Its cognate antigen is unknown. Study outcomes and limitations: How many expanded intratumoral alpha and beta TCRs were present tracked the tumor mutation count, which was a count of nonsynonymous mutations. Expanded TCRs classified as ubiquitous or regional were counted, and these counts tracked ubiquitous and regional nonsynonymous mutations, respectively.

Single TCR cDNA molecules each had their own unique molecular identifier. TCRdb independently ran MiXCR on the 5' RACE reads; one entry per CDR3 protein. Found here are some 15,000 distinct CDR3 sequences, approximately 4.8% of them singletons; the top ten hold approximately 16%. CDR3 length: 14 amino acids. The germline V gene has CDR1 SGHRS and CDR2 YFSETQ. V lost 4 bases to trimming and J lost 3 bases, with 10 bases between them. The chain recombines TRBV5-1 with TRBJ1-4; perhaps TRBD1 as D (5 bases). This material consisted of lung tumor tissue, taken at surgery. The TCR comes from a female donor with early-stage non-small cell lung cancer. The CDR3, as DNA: TGCGCCAGCAGCCTGCAGGGTTCTAATGAAAAACTGTTTTTT. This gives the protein CASSLQGSNEKLFF.